Shown below are 14 T cell receptor beta chains from a single sample sequenced in a study of T cells in women clearing cervical HPV infection. The table came from immunoSEQ multiplex PCR; TCRdb's copy has only in-frame clones and leaves some out. This sample contains around 35,000 clones. Sequenced: blood buffy coat. These receptors were taken from a woman aged 18 to 75 with a cervical HPV16 infection that either progressed to CIN3+ or cleared (not recorded which).

Concerning this clone itself: The read comes to an end 3 residues before the CDR3 does, leaving the germline J gene to fill in the end. The genes are TRBV4-1 and TRBJ2-1; 7 bases align to TRBD1. Germline V gene data show CDR1 as MGHRA and CDR2 as YSYEKL. The J segment lost 7 bases and the V segment lost 4 bases, leaving 10 bases of the junction unmatched. The CDR3 runs to 15 residues. The CDR3 loop reads CASSPLGTVRNEQFF. Partial CDR3 DNA: TGCGCCAGCAGCCCTTTAGGGACAGTGAGAAATGAG.

Turning to this clone: The CDR3 goes on 3 residues after the read ends, and that part is filled in from the germline J gene. The chain couples TRBV5-1 to TRBJ1-1, with D unclear. Trimming pared 5 bases from V and 1 base from J, leaving 9 bases between. The CDR3 spans 13 residues. Germline loops: CDR1 SGHRS, CDR2 YFSETQ. The CDR3 loop is CASSGNQNTEAFF. The sequenced part of the CDR3 DNA is TGCGCCAGCAGTGGCAACCAGAACACTGAA.

Comments on this clone: From the germline J gene comes the end of the CDR3, since the read stops 3 residues before it. The rearrangement uses TRBV20-1 and TRBJ2-3; a possible D gene is TRBD2 (5 bases). V dropped 8 bases and J dropped 3 bases, with 18 bases sitting between them. Looked up from germline, CDR1 is DFQATT and CDR2 is SNEGSKA (reference sequence). The CDR3 is made up of 14 amino acids. The CDR3 loop is CSLRVAPLTDTQYF. Partial CDR3 DNA: TGCAGTCTACGGGTAGCGCCATTAACAGATACG.

Comments on this clone: The CDR3 extends 3 residues past the end of the read, so its final part is completed from the germline J gene. The chain carries TRBV19 and TRBJ2-2; 10 nucleotides match TRBD2. The length of the CDR3 is 15 residues. Germline assignment: CDR1 LNHDA and CDR2 SQIVND (reference sequence). The J segment lost 6 bases and the V segment lost 4 bases, leaving 5 bases of the junction unmatched. This CDR3 reads CASSKTSGLAGELFF. The DNA read from the CDR3 is TGTGCCAGTAGTAAGACTAGCGGGTTGGCCGGGGAG.

As regards this clone: The CDR3 extends 3 residues past the end of the read, so its final part is completed from the germline J gene. This chain connects TRBV5-1 to TRBJ1-5; a weak D match, TRBD1 (6 bases). The germline V gene has CDR1 SGHRS and CDR2 YFSETQ. This CDR3 comprises 14 residues. Trimming took off 4 bases at V and 4 bases at J, with 12 bases between the two ends. Incomplete CDR3 DNA: TGCGCCAGCAGCCCAGGGGAGACTAATCAGCCC. This sequence encodes CASSPGETNQP. The CDR3 reads in full as CASSPGETNQPQHF. The entire variable domain, with the rest obtained from reference TRBV5-1 and TRBJ1-5, is as follows: KAGVTQTPRYLIKTRGQQVTLSCSPISGHRSVSWYQQTPGQGLQFLFEYFSETQRNKGNFPGRFSGRQFSNSRSEMNVSTLELGDSALYLCASSPGETNQPQHFGDGTRLSIL.

Concerning this clone: The read finishes 3 residues shy of the CDR3 end, and the germline J gene is used to complete it. The chain combines TRBV19 with TRBJ1-2; D possibly corresponds to TRBD1 (5 bases). Trimming removed 6 bases at V and 5 bases at J, with 7 bases between. From germline, CDR1 is LNHDA and CDR2 SQIVND (reference sequence). The CDR3 sequence is 11 residues long. The sequenced CDR3 bases are TGTGCCAGTAGGGACACATATGGC. Its translation is CASRDTYG. The full-length CDR3 reads as CASRDTYGYTF.

The DNA read from the CDR3 is TGCAGTGCTAGAGATCCGAGGGGAGCCAAAAACATT. This gives the protein CSARDPRGAKNI. From start to end, the CDR3 is CSARDPRGAKNIQYF. The chain combines TRBV20-1 with TRBJ2-4; tentatively, D is TRBD1 or TRBD2 (5 bases each). The read is 3 residues too short to cover the CDR3 end, so that end is filled in from the germline J gene. This CDR3 has 15 amino acids. The V gene lost 0 bases and the J gene lost 0 bases, with 9 bases spanning the gap. Germline V gives CDR1 DFQATT, CDR2 SNEGSKA (reference sequence).

Concerning this clone: The CDR3 is cut off 3 residues early in the read; its end comes from the germline J gene. The chain recombines TRBV7-8 with TRBJ2-1, with TRBD2 identical over 8 bases. Germline V gene data show CDR1 as SGHVS and CDR2 as FQNEAQ. Germline trimming cut 5 bases from V and 6 bases from J; bases unmatched to any gene: 9. The CDR3 is 15 residues long. The sequenced part of the CDR3 DNA is TGTGCCAGCAGCCCCGGGACTAGACATCTCAATGAG. It yields the protein CASSPGTRHLNE. The complete CDR3 sequence is CASSPGTRHLNEQFF.

This chain's CDR3 is CSARRQGIYEQFF. Incomplete CDR3 DNA: TGCAGTGCTAGGAGACAGGGGATCTATGAG. The V call is TRBV20-1, the J call TRBJ2-1; 8 nucleotides agree with TRBD1. Read data end 3 residues before the CDR3 end; the end is taken from the germline J gene. CDR1 and CDR2 (germline): DFQATT, SNEGSKA (reference sequence). The CDR3 covers 13 residues. With 3 bases clipped from V and 8 bases from J, the junction kept 6 bases outside the gene matches.

As to this clone: Sequencing ends 3 residues short of the CDR3 end; the germline J gene provides the rest. The V gene is TRBV29-1, the J gene TRBJ1-2; a possible D gene is TRBD1 (6 bases). The CDR3 sequence is 14 residues long. V was trimmed by 0 bases and J by 4 bases, leaving 12 bases between them. CDR1 is SQVTM, CDR2 ANQGSEA, per germline. Here the CDR3 reads CSVEDKDRTYGYTF. The sequenced CDR3 bases are TGCAGCGTTGAAGATAAGGACAGAACCTATGGC.

The covered CDR3 bases are TGTGCCAGTAGCCCTAGACTAGCGGGAGGGCTAGGCGAG. Its translation: CASSPRLAGGLGE. In full, the CDR3 is CASSPRLAGGLGEQYF. V gene TRBV19 combines with J gene TRBJ2-7; 14 bases map to TRBD2. The read ends 3 residues shy of where the CDR3 ends; the end is completed using the germline J gene. The V gene end was trimmed by 6 bases and the J gene end by 6 bases; junction bases not matched to a gene: 10. CDR3 length equals 16 residues. From germline, CDR1 is LNHDA and CDR2 SQIVND (reference sequence).

Worth noting for this clone: The read comes to an end 3 residues before the CDR3 does, leaving the germline J gene to fill in the end. The chain uses TRBV19 and TRBJ1-1, with unresolved D. The CDR3 is made up of 12 amino acids. CDR1 is LNHDA and CDR2 is SQIVND in the germline V gene (reference sequence). V lost 3 bases to trimming and J lost 7 bases, with 9 bases between them. The sequenced CDR3 bases are TGTGCCAGTAGTATTCTAGCCGGTGAA. Its translation: CASSILAGE. The whole CDR3 protein reads CASSILAGEAFF. The full variable domain, in which reference TRBV19 and TRBJ1-1 provide the parts outside the CDR3, is DGGITQSPKYLFRKEGQNVTLSCEQNLNHDAMYWYRQDPGQGLRLIYYSQIVNDFQKGDIAEGYSVSREKKESFPLTVTSAQKNPTAFYLCASSILAGEAFFGQGTRLTVV.

As for this clone: The read comes to an end 3 residues before the CDR3 does, leaving the germline J gene to fill in the end. The gene calls are TRBV18 and TRBJ1-2, with TRBD1 identical over 11 bases. The germline V gene encodes CDR1 KGHSH and CDR2 LQKENI. The CDR3 length is 13 residues. The sequenced part of the CDR3 DNA is TGTGCCAGCTCACCGGGACAGGGGGAAAAG. Its translation: CASSPGQGEK. In full, the CDR3 is CASSPGQGEKYTF.

With respect to this clone: Sequencing ends 3 residues short of the CDR3 end; the germline J gene provides the rest. The rearrangement joins TRBV18 to TRBJ1-1; D unresolved. This CDR3 has 14 amino acids. V lost 5 bases and J 1 base, leaving 11 bases between the germline ends. Germline-derived CDR1 and CDR2 are KGHSH and LQKENI. The CDR3 spells CASSVFSQNTEAFF. CDR3 DNA, as far as it was read: TGTGCCAGCTCAGTTTTTAGCCAGAACACTGAA.